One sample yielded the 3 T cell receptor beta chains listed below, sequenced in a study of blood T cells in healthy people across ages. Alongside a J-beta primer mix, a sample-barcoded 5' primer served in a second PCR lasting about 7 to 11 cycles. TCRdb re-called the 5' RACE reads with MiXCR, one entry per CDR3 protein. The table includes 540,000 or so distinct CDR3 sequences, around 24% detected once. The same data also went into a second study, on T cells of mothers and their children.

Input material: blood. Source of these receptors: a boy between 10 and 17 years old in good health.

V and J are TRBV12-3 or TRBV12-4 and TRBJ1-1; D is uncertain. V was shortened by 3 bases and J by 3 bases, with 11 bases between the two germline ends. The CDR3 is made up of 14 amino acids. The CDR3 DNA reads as TGTGCCAGCAGTTTCGGCAGGATGGACACTGAAGCTTTCTTT. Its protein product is CASSFGRMDTEAFF.

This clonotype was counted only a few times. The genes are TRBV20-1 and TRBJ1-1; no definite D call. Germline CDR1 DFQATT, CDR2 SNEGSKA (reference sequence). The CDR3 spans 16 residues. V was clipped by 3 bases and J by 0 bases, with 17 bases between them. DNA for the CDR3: TGCAGTGCTAGTCAGGACCCTTGGCCGATGAACACTGAAGCTTTCTTT. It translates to CSASQDPWPMNTEAFF.

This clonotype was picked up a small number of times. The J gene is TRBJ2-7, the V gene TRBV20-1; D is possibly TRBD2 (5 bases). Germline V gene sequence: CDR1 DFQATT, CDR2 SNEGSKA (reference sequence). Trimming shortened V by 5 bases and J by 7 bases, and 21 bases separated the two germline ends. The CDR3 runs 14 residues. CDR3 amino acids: CSAVDSPSLGEQYF. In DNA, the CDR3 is TGCAGTGCTGTGGACTCACCTAGTTTGGGGGAGCAGTACTTC.